This is a list of T cell receptor beta chains from one sample in a study of T cell repertoires in cytomegalovirus infection. Their antigen targets remain unknown. TCRdb itself ran the reads through MiXCR, one entry per CDR3 protein. The sample yields about 830,000 distinct CDR3 sequences, over 25% seen once. Sequenced material: cultured CD8+ T cells from PBMCs, taken from culture after CMV antigen stimulation. All receptors come from a human donor in good health (CMV status not recorded). Some clones in this sample may be carry-over from other donors' samples. Both conserved end residues are trimmed from each CDR3. Each record gives: CDR3 protein, V gene, J gene, clone size. A clone size is listed for some rows: how often the clone was seen (once, few, many), or a class if it is expanded.

CDR3 protein: ASSEGADGQY
V gene: TRBV13
J gene: TRBJ2-7
clone size: NA

CDR3 protein: ATSVRIRPEQF
V gene: TRBV24-1
J gene: TRBJ2-1
clone size: NA

CDR3 protein: ASSVYRENTEAF
V gene: TRBV12-3/TRBV12-4
J gene: TRBJ1-1
clone size: NA

CDR3 protein: ASSPLAGGTTGELF
V gene: TRBV7-6
J gene: TRBJ2-2
clone size: NA

CDR3 protein: VSSGPLDQPQH
V gene: TRBV7-9
J gene: TRBJ1-5
clone size: NA

CDR3 protein: ASSLGQHSTDTQY
V gene: TRBV28
J gene: TRBJ2-3
clone size: NA

CDR3 protein: ASSQEHRSLEQF
V gene: TRBV14
J gene: TRBJ2-1
clone size: NA

CDR3 protein: AISDVKGYEQF
V gene: TRBV10-3
J gene: TRBJ2-1
clone size: NA

CDR3 protein: ASSQQGGGSPLH
V gene: TRBV6-8
J gene: TRBJ1-6
clone size: NA

CDR3 protein: ASSSNLGGAF
V gene: TRBV19
J gene: TRBJ1-1
clone size: NA

CDR3 protein: SARNPGRGDSPLH
V gene: TRBV20-1
J gene: TRBJ1-6
clone size: NA

CDR3 protein: ASSIVPAGVGGDTQY
V gene: TRBV19
J gene: TRBJ2-3
clone size: NA

CDR3 protein: ASRSGQGTLKQY
V gene: TRBV6-6
J gene: TRBJ2-7
clone size: NA

CDR3 protein: ASSLAGYWLDTQY
V gene: TRBV7-9
J gene: TRBJ2-3
clone size: NA

CDR3 protein: ASSFIKGVTEAF
V gene: TRBV27
J gene: TRBJ1-1
clone size: NA

CDR3 protein: ASSRGIQSSYNEQF
V gene: TRBV7-4
J gene: TRBJ2-1
clone size: once

CDR3 protein: ASRQGSSNQPQH
V gene: TRBV19
J gene: TRBJ1-5
clone size: NA

CDR3 protein: ASSESASGTEAF
V gene: TRBV25-1
J gene: TRBJ1-1
clone size: few

CDR3 protein: ASSFLDTYYEQY
V gene: TRBV7-2
J gene: TRBJ2-7
clone size: many

CDR3 protein: ASTITQSSNTEAF
V gene: TRBV4-1
J gene: TRBJ1-1
clone size: few

CDR3 protein: ASSRSRVIGYT
V gene: TRBV12-3/TRBV12-4
J gene: TRBJ1-2
clone size: many

CDR3 protein: ASSYSRRGYNQPQH
V gene: TRBV6-2/TRBV6-3
J gene: TRBJ1-5
clone size: NA

CDR3 protein: ASSHRDRTYEQY
V gene: TRBV7-9
J gene: TRBJ2-7
clone size: many

CDR3 protein: ASRQGARGETQY
V gene: TRBV12-3/TRBV12-4
J gene: TRBJ2-5
clone size: NA

CDR3 protein: ATSSGNNEQF
V gene: TRBV12-5
J gene: TRBJ2-1
clone size: NA

CDR3 protein: ASSPTGKLDEQY
V gene: TRBV19
J gene: TRBJ2-7
clone size: few

CDR3 protein: ASSLPRQGGWGGYGYT
V gene: TRBV11-2
J gene: TRBJ1-2
clone size: NA

CDR3 protein: SASRPWEELF
V gene: TRBV20-1
J gene: TRBJ2-2
clone size: few

CDR3 protein: AISGLDRVSGNTIY
V gene: TRBV10-3
J gene: TRBJ1-3
clone size: NA

CDR3 protein: ASSWGYSGANVLT
V gene: TRBV27
J gene: TRBJ2-6
clone size: once

CDR3 protein: ASSYSTGGDLNEQF
V gene: TRBV6-5
J gene: TRBJ2-1
clone size: NA

CDR3 protein: ASSLGRDRGHEQY
V gene: TRBV12-3/TRBV12-4
J gene: TRBJ2-7
clone size: NA

CDR3 protein: ASSYNVFGTGTGLGPEAF
V gene: TRBV6-2/TRBV6-3
J gene: TRBJ1-1
clone size: few

CDR3 protein: ASSPWDRGSVEAF
V gene: TRBV11-2
J gene: TRBJ1-1
clone size: NA

CDR3 protein: ASSIGHLRSYNEQF
V gene: TRBV19
J gene: TRBJ2-1
clone size: few

CDR3 protein: ASSPGGTEQF
V gene: TRBV7-9
J gene: TRBJ2-1
clone size: many

CDR3 protein: ASSLLQGTTDTQY
V gene: TRBV7-2
J gene: TRBJ2-3
clone size: few

CDR3 protein: ASSYSLFRGDYGYT
V gene: TRBV6-5
J gene: TRBJ1-2
clone size: few

CDR3 protein: AISGWTSGVTDTQY
V gene: TRBV10-3
J gene: TRBJ2-3
clone size: NA

CDR3 protein: ASSELRLNQPQH
V gene: TRBV6-1
J gene: TRBJ1-5
clone size: NA

CDR3 protein: ASSFGTGGQGRDTGELF
V gene: TRBV11-1
J gene: TRBJ2-2
clone size: NA